The clone carrying this TCR beta chain was observed a few times. Antigen unknown. This entry belongs to a study of vaccination and CD4 T cells after COVID-19. Germline loops: CDR1 LNHDA, CDR2 SQIVND (reference sequence). The CDR3 length is 14 residues. Trimming took 0 bases from V and 7 from J, leaving 10 bases between them. This sample's treatment: approximately nine-day PBMC culture with coronavirus spike peptide pools or control peptides (ViraFEST assay). Cultured CD4+ T cell DNA underwent sequencing with the Oncomine TCR Beta short-read assay. MiXCR, applied by TCRdb to the PCR reads, yields one record per CDR3 protein. The profile shows approximately 16,000 distinct CDR3 sequences, 35% of them singletons.

The sequenced material came from cultured CD4+ T cells from blood. The gene calls are TRBV19 and TRBJ1-5, with TRBD1 as a possible D gene (6 bases). The receptor was derived from a human donor with COVID-19. The chain's CDR3 is CASSIDIGQQPQHF. CDR3 coding DNA: TGTGCCAGTAGTATAGATATAGGACAGCAGCCCCAGCATTTT. The whole variable domain, remainder taken from reference TRBV19 and TRBJ1-5, is DGGITQSPKYLFRKEGQNVTLSCEQNLNHDAMYWYRQDPGQGLRLIYYSQIVNDFQKGDIAEGYSVSREKKESFPLTVTSAQKNPTAFYLCASSIDIGQQPQHFGDGTRLSIL.